This T cell receptor beta chain was obtained from a study of cytotoxic CD8 clonotypes in ibrutinib-treated CLL. The study's findings and limits: At ibrutinib response, clonality increased, and at progression it declined back toward baseline.

Using immunoSEQ multiplex PCR, the repertoire was profiled, and TCRdb retains in-frame clones only, with some absent. The repertoire has fewer than 85,000 clones, 70% to 80% of them found once; the top ten carry around 5%. In regard to this clone: The antigen remains undetermined.

Germline CDR1 and CDR2: ENHRY and SYGVKD. This CDR3 is built from 14 residues. V was pared by 2 bases and J by 8 bases, with 5 bases of the junction left unmatched. This chain joins TRBV10-3 and TRBJ1-4; TRBD1 agrees at 7 bases. Sequencing was performed on PBMCs, taken after 12 months of ibrutinib treatment. This receptor was identified in a human donor with chronic lymphocytic leukemia. The CDR3 DNA is TGTGCCATCAGTGAGACAGGGGTAAGGGAAAAACTGTTTTTT. It specifies CAISETGVREKLFF.